This T cell receptor (beta chain) was sequenced for a study of blood T cell repertoires in COVID-19. Using immunoSEQ multiplex PCR, the repertoire was profiled, and TCRdb retains in-frame clones only, with some absent. The sample carries approximately 250,000 clones, 84% recorded once. Germline V gene sequence: CDR1 SGHDT, CDR2 YYEEEE. CDR3 length: 14 residues. After removal of 4 bases from V and 5 bases from J, the junction contained 4 bases not matched to a gene. This clone showed up just once. The V gene is TRBV5-6, the J gene TRBJ1-1; 11 positions agree with TRBD1. The clonotype was recovered from a woman in her thirties or forties who had recovered from COVID-19. The source material was peripheral blood. CDR3: CASSRTGGLTEAFF. CDR3 bases: TGTGCCAGCAGCCGGACAGGGGGCTTAACTGAAGCTTTCTTT.